This passage covers 28 T cell receptor beta chains from one sample sequenced in a study of response to subunit inactivated influenza vaccine. TCRdb re-called the RT-PCR reads with MiXCR, one entry per CDR3 protein. The sample holds 500,000 to 650,000 distinct CDR3 sequences, around 8% seen once. Here the sequenced sample was PBMCs from blood, taken around 25 months after vaccination. The source is a man aged 50-75 years who received an inactivated influenza vaccine.

This clonotype has a handful of counts. J is TRBJ2-3 and V is TRBV6-2 or TRBV6-3; TRBD1 matches 10 bases. The CDR3 is made up of 15 amino acids. Germline trimming cut 4 bases from V and 4 bases from J; bases unmatched to any gene: 5. CDR1 is MNHEY and CDR2 is SVGEGT in the germline V gene. DNA of the CDR3: TGTGCCAGCAGTTCCCGGGACAGGGGATCAGATACGCAGTATTTT. Translation gives CASSSRDRGSDTQYF.

This clonotype occurred a few times. The gene calls are TRBV12-3 or TRBV12-4 and TRBJ2-2, with 7 positions matching TRBD1. Unmatched junction bases numbered 6, after V lost 5 bases and J lost 3 bases. The CDR3 covers 15 residues. The chain's CDR3 is CASSRPGQYTGELFF. The CDR3 DNA sequence: TGTGCCAGCAGTCGGCCGGGACAGTACACCGGGGAGCTGTTTTTT.

This clonotype was observed a handful of times. The CDR3 sequence: CATSRDRGHGVVQPQHF. As DNA, the CDR3 is TGTGCCACCAGCAGAGATAGGGGGCACGGGGTAGTTCAGCCCCAGCATTTT. This chain uses TRBV15 with TRBJ1-5; the match to TRBD1 covers 7 bases. This CDR3 comprises 17 residues. The germline CDR1 and CDR2 sequences are LNHNV and YYDKDF (reference sequence). J gave up 6 bases and V 0 bases, and 11 bases lay outside the gene matches.

This clonotype was seen at least ten times. The chain couples TRBV4-3 to TRBJ2-7, with unresolved D. Looked up from germline, CDR1 is LGHNA and CDR2 is YSLEER. The CDR3 runs to 15 residues. Trimming cost V 0 bases and J 2 bases, with 11 bases left between them. Here the CDR3 DNA reads TGCGCCAGCAGCCAAGATCATCACAGCACCTACGAGCAGTACTTC. Protein sequence: CASSQDHHSTYEQYF.

This clonotype has a handful of counts. V and J are TRBV12-3 or TRBV12-4 and TRBJ1-2; TRBD1 matches at 8 bases. This CDR3 comprises 13 residues. Trimming cost V 6 bases and J 4 bases; bases outside gene matches: 4. CDR3 amino acids: CASSRGRGYGYTF. In nucleotides, the CDR3 is TGTGCCAGCAGCAGGGGGCGCGGCTATGGCTACACCTTC.

The V call is TRBV9, the J call TRBJ2-1; TRBD2 aligns across 10 bases. V lost 6 bases to trimming and J lost 0 bases; unmatched junction nucleotides: 9. The CDR3 length is 17 residues. CDR1 is SGDLS, CDR2 YYNGEE, per germline. The CDR3 sequence is CASTPGASGSSYNEQFF. DNA of the CDR3: TGTGCCAGCACACCAGGGGCTAGCGGGAGCTCCTACAATGAGCAGTTCTTC.

This clonotype was recorded many times. J is TRBJ1-4 and V is TRBV5-1; D remains ambiguous. The germline CDR1 and CDR2 sequences are SGHRS and YFSETQ. V lost 0 bases and J lost 4, with 10 bases in between. The CDR3 is 15 amino acids. CDR3 residues: CASSLGGGFNEKLFF. DNA for the CDR3: TGCGCCAGCAGCTTGGGCGGAGGGTTTAATGAAAAACTGTTTTTT.

This chain connects TRBV28 to TRBJ2-4; D is possibly TRBD1 (6 bases). Germline values: CDR1 MDHEN, CDR2 SYDVKM. The ends were cut back, 6 bases at V and 7 bases at J, with 10 bases in the middle. The CDR3 is 12 residues long. The CDR3 DNA sequence: TGTGCCAGCAGCAGAGGACAGAACATTCAGTACTTC. Residues: CASSRGQNIQYF.

J is TRBJ2-7 and V is TRBV20-1; D possibly uses TRBD1 or TRBD2 (5 bases each). Germline lookup yields CDR1 DFQATT and CDR2 SNEGSKA (reference sequence). The CDR3 totals 16 residues. The germline V and J ends were trimmed by 0 bases and 6 bases, with 21 bases remaining between them. The DNA for the CDR3 is TGCAGTGCTAGAGATCCCAGGGTGGAAATTACTAGCGAGCAGTACTTC. Translated, it gives CSARDPRVEITSEQYF.

This clonotype has at least ten counts. V gene TRBV7-9 combines with J gene TRBJ2-7, with a weak D call TRBD2 (7 bases). This CDR3 comprises 15 residues. Trimming pared 5 bases from V and 1 base from J, leaving 15 bases between. Germline V CDR1 and CDR2: SEHNR, FQNEAQ (reference sequence). DNA for the CDR3: TGTGCCAGCAGCGGGGGGGCAGGGAGGTCCTACGAGCAGTACTTC. Amino acids: CASSGGAGRSYEQYF.

This clonotype came up many times. The chain recombines TRBV5-1 with TRBJ1-4; D perhaps matches TRBD1 (6 bases). The CDR3 loop spans 14 amino acids. Germline V lookup: CDR1 SGHRS, CDR2 YFSETQ. V was cut by 0 bases and J by 8 bases, with 11 bases left in between. CDR3 protein: CASSLGQGKEKLFF. The CDR3 DNA reads TGCGCCAGCAGCTTGGGGCAGGGGAAGGAAAAACTGTTTTTT.

In its sample, this clonotype was seen a few times. V and J are TRBV20-1 and TRBJ1-1; D call uncertain. CDR3 length equals 15 residues. Germline V gives CDR1 DFQATT, CDR2 SNEGSKA (reference sequence). V gave up 0 bases and J gave up 4 bases, with 15 bases separating them. DNA for the CDR3: TGCAGTGCTAGAGAATACGGGAGGGTGGGCACTGAAGCTTTCTTT. It is translated as CSAREYGRVGTEAFF.

This clonotype was counted at least ten times. The chain combines TRBV20-1 with TRBJ2-5; a possible D gene is TRBD2 (5 bases). Trimming cost V 1 base and J 0 bases, with 9 bases left between them. The CDR3 length is 14 residues. The V gene's germline CDR1 is DFQATT and CDR2 SNEGSKA (reference sequence). The CDR3 spells CSARAMDYQETQYF. In nucleotides, the CDR3 is TGCAGTGCTAGAGCTATGGACTACCAAGAGACCCAGTACTTC.

This clonotype has just a few counts. The genes are TRBV2 and TRBJ2-1; no reliable D call. Trimming took 7 bases from V and 4 from J, leaving 8 bases between them. The germline gives CDR1 SNHLY, CDR2 FYNNEI. The CDR3 loop spans 12 amino acids. The CDR3 loop is CASTIEYNEQFF. DNA of the CDR3: TGTGCCAGCACAATAGAGTACAATGAGCAGTTCTTC.

This clonotype was counted only a few times. The rearrangement uses TRBV7-2 and TRBJ2-7, with 7 bases identical to TRBD1. Germline V lookup: CDR1 SGHTA, CDR2 FQGNSA. This CDR3 spans 13 amino acids. J lost 6 bases, V lost 2 bases, and 4 bases had no gene match. CDR3 in DNA: TGTGCCAGCAGCTTATCGACAGGGACCGAGCAGTACTTC. This gives the protein CASSLSTGTEQYF.

This clonotype was found many times. The chain carries TRBV6-5 and TRBJ2-7; 8 bases agree with TRBD1. J was trimmed by 5 bases and V by 10 bases; bases with no gene match: 7. Per the germline V gene, CDR1 is MNHEY and CDR2 is SVGAGI. This CDR3 is built from 12 residues. CDR3 amino acids: CATYDRGNEQYF. Here the CDR3 DNA reads TGTGCCACCTACGACAGGGGCAACGAGCAGTACTTC.

This clonotype was recorded at least ten times. The rearrangement links TRBV14 to TRBJ2-3; TRBD2 matches at 7 bases. Germline trimming cut 6 bases from V and 0 bases from J; bases unmatched to any gene: 3. Per the germline V gene, CDR1 is SGHDN and CDR2 is FVKESK. The CDR3 extends over 14 amino acids. CDR3 coding DNA: TGTGCCAGCAGACCTAGCGGCAGCACAGATACGCAGTATTTT. Its translation is CASRPSGSTDTQYF.

This clonotype was seen a handful of times. V usage is TRBV7-8 and J usage is TRBJ2-5; 14 nucleotides agree with TRBD2. With 5 bases clipped from V and 2 bases from J, the junction kept 7 bases outside the gene matches. The CDR3 sequence is 17 residues long. CDR1 is SGHVS, CDR2 FQNEAQ, per germline. The CDR3 here is CASSPGTSGGRQETQYF. The CDR3, as DNA: TGTGCCAGCAGCCCAGGGACTAGCGGGGGACGTCAAGAGACCCAGTACTTC. Filled out from reference TRBV7-8 and TRBJ2-5, the complete variable domain reads GAGVSQSPRYKVAKRGQDVALRCDPISGHVSLFWYQQALGQGPEFLTYFQNEAQLDKSGLPSDRFFAERPEGSVSTLKIQRTQQEDSAVYLCASSPGTSGGRQETQYFGPGTRLLVL.

This clonotype was observed at least ten times. The chain is built from TRBV5-1 and TRBJ1-1; D gene uncertain. V lost 7 bases to trimming and J lost 0 bases, with 4 bases between them. This CDR3 spans 11 amino acids. Germline V gives CDR1 SGHRS, CDR2 YFSETQ. This chain's CDR3 is CASRMNTEAFF. The CDR3 DNA reads TGCGCCAGCCGCATGAACACTGAAGCTTTCTTT.

This clonotype came up a few times. The chain joins TRBV12-3 or TRBV12-4 to TRBJ1-1; TRBD1 is a possible D gene (5 bases). This CDR3 has 14 residues. The ends were cut back, 5 bases at V and 4 bases at J, with 14 bases in the middle. The CDR3 region is CASSPVMGGTEAFF. The CDR3 bases are TGTGCCAGCAGTCCCGTGATGGGGGGCACTGAAGCTTTCTTT.

This clonotype was found a few times. The chain uses TRBV12-3 or TRBV12-4 and TRBJ1-1; D is unclear. This CDR3 comprises 13 residues. Trimming cost V 3 bases and J 4 bases, with 9 bases left between them. The CDR3 region is CASSFSQTTEAFF. The CDR3 bases are TGTGCCAGCAGTTTCTCGCAGACCACTGAAGCTTTCTTT.

In regard to this clonotype: A much larger clone differs by one base, so this may be a read error. The chain has TRBV5-5 and TRBJ2-1, with TRBD1 as a possible D gene (6 bases). In germline, CDR1 is SGHKS, CDR2 YYEKEE (reference sequence). CDR3 length: 15 amino acids. The CDR3 DNA follows: TGTGCCAGCAGGATACTCTCAGGGGCGTACAATAAGCAGTTCTTC. Translation gives CASRILSGAYNKQFF.

The genes are TRBV5-1 and TRBJ2-5; weak D call: TRBD2 (6 bases). Germline V gene data show CDR1 as SGHRS and CDR2 as YFSETQ. The ends were cut back, 5 bases at V and 4 bases at J, with 21 bases in the middle. The CDR3 runs 16 residues. The DNA for the CDR3 is TGCGCCAGCAGGGACTTCCGGGACTCATGGGGAGAGACCCAGTACTTC. Its protein is CASRDFRDSWGETQYF.

V gene TRBV11-1 combines with J gene TRBJ2-1; possibly TRBD2 for D (5 bases). This CDR3 spans 14 amino acids. V was shortened by 6 bases and J by 8 bases, with 17 bases between the two germline ends. The V gene's germline CDR1 is SGHAT and CDR2 FQDESV (reference sequence). The DNA of the CDR3 is TGTGCCAGCAGGAAGGGTCAGCGGATTGATGAGCAGTTCTTC. Amino acid sequence: CASRKGQRIDEQFF.

This clonotype was seen a few times. The rearrangement joins TRBV10-3 to TRBJ2-7; TRBD1 is a possible D gene (5 bases). Between the trimmed V and J ends, which lost 3 bases and 4 bases, there was a span of 7 bases. This CDR3 is 12 amino acids long. CDR1 and CDR2 from the germline V gene are ENHRY and SYGVKD. CDR3 nucleotides: TGTGCCATCAGTGAAAGGGGTTACGAGCAGTACTTC. This encodes CAISERGYEQYF.

This chain uses TRBV7-8 with TRBJ2-3, with 16 nucleotides matching TRBD2. With V trimmed by 1 base and J by 2 bases, 3 bases remained unmatched. The CDR3 totals 18 residues. The V gene's germline CDR1 is SGHVS and CDR2 FQNEAQ. CDR3 sequence reads: CASSLGGLAGGVTDTQYF. Here the CDR3 DNA reads TGTGCCAGCAGCTTAGGGGGACTAGCGGGAGGGGTCACAGATACGCAGTATTTT.

The CDR3 DNA sequence: TGTGCCAGCAGCTTAGCCTCCGGTAGCGGGAGCGCAGATACGCAGTATTTT. This translates into CASSLASGSGSADTQYF. J is TRBJ2-3 and V is TRBV11-2; 9 bases align to TRBD2. CDR1 is SGHAT and CDR2 is FQNNGV in the germline V gene. Losses at the gene ends were 1 base for V and 4 bases for J; bases not matched to a gene: 9. This CDR3 is 17 amino acids long.

This clonotype was recorded a few times. The rearrangement uses TRBV7-9 and TRBJ2-1; a weak D match, TRBD2 (5 bases). Trimming removed 1 base at V and 4 bases at J, with 17 bases between. Germline CDR1 SEHNR, CDR2 FQNEAQ (reference sequence). This CDR3 has 17 amino acids. CDR3 sequence: CASSLESGLKAYNEQFF. CDR3 in DNA: TGTGCCAGCAGCTTAGAATCAGGACTTAAGGCGTACAATGAGCAGTTCTTC.